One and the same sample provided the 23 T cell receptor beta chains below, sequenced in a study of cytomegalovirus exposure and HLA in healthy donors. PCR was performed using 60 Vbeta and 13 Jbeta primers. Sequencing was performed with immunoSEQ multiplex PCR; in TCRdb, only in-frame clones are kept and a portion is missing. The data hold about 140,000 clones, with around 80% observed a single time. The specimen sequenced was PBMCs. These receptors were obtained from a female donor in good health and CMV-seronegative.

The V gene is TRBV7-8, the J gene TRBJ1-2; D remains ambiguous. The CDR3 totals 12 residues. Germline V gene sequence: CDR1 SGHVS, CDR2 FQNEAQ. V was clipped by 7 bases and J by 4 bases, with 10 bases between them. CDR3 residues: CASTSGSYGYTF. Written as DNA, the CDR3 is TGTGCCAGCACCTCGGGGAGCTATGGCTACACCTTC.

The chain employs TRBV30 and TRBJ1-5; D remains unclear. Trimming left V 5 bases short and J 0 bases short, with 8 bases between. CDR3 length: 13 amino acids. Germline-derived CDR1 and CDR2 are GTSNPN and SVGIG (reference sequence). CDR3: CAWAPHSNQPQHF. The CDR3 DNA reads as TGTGCCTGGGCCCCACATAGCAATCAGCCCCAGCATTTT.

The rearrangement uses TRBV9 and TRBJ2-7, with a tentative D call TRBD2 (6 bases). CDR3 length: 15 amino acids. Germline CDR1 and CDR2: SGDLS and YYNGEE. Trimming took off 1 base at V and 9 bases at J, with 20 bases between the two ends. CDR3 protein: CASSVTPSEGGGQYF. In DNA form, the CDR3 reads TGTGCCAGCAGCGTAACCCCCTCGGAGGGAGGCGGGCAGTACTTC.

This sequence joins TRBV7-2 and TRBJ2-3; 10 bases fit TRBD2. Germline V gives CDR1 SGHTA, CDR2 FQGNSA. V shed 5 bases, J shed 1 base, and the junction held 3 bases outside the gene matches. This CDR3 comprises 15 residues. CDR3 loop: CASSRTSGGTDTQYF. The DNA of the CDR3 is TGTGCCAGCAGCCGAACTAGCGGGGGCACAGATACGCAGTATTTT. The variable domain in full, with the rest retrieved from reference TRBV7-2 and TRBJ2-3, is GAGVSQSPSNKVTEKGKDVELRCDPISGHTALYWYRQSLGQGLEFLIYFQGNSAPDKSGLPSDRFSAERTGGSVSTLTIQRTQQEDSAVYLCASSRTSGGTDTQYFGPGTRLTVL.

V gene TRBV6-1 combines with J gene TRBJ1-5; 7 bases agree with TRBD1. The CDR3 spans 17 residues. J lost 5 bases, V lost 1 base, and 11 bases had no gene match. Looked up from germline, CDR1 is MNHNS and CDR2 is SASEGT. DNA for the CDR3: TGTGCCAGCAGTGAAGTGTCCGGAGGAGGGGGCCATCAGCCCCAGCATTTT. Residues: CASSEVSGGGGHQPQHF.

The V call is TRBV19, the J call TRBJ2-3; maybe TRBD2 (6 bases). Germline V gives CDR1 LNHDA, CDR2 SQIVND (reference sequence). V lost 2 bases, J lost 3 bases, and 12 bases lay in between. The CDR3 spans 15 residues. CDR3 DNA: TGTGCCAGTAGTATACTTCTCGGGAGAACAGATACGCAGTATTTT. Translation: CASSILLGRTDTQYF.

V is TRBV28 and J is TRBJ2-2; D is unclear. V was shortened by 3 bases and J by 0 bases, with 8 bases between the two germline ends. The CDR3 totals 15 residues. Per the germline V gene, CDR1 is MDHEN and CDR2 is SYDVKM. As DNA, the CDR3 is TGTGCCAGCAGTTTCCTAGATACGAACACCGGGGAGCTGTTTTTT. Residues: CASSFLDTNTGELFF.

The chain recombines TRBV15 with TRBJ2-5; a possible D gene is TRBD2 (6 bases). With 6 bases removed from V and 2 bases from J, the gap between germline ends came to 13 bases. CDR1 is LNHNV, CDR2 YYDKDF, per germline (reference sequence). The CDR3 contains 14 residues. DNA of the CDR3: TGTGCCACCAGAAGCGGGCCCACTCAAGAGACCCAGTACTTC. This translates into CATRSGPTQETQYF.

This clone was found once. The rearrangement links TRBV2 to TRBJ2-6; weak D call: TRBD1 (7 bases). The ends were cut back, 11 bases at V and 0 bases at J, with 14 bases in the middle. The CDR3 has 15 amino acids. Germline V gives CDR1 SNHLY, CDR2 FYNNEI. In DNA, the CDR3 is TGTGCCCGCCGACAGGGAGGCTCTGGGGCCAACGTCCTGACTTTC. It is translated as CARRQGGSGANVLTF.

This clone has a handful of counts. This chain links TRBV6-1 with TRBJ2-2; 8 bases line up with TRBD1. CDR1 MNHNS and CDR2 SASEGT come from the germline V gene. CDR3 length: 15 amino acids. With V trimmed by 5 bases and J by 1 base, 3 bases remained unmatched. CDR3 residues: CASSTQGGNTGELFF. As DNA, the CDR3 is TGTGCCAGCAGTACACAGGGGGGGAACACCGGGGAGCTGTTTTTT.

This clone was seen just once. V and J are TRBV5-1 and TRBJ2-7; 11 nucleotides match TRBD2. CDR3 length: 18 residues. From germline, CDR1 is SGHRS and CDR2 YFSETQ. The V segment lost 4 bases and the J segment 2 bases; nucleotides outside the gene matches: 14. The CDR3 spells CASSGGTGLAGGTYEQYF. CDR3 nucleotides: TGCGCCAGCAGCGGAGGGACCGGGTTAGCGGGAGGGACCTACGAGCAGTACTTC. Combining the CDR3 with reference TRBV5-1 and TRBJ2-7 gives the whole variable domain KAGVTQTPRYLIKTRGQQVTLSCSPISGHRSVSWYQQTPGQGLQFLFEYFSETQRNKGNFPGRFSGRQFSNSRSEMNVSTLELGDSALYLCASSGGTGLAGGTYEQYFGPGTRLTVT.

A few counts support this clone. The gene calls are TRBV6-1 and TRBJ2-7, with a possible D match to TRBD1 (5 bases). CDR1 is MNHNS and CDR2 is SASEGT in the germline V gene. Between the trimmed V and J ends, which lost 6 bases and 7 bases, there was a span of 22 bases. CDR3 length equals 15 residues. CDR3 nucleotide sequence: TGTGCCAGCAGCTCCACGACAGTCCCCGTTAGGGAGCAGTACTTC. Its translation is CASSSTTVPVREQYF.

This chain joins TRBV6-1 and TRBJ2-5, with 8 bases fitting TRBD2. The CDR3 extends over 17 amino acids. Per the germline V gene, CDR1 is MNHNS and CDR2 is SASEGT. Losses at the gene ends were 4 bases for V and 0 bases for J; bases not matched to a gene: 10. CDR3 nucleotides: TGTGCCAGCAGTGTTGATCCCCCTAGCGGGTACCAAGAGACCCAGTACTTC. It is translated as CASSVDPPSGYQETQYF.

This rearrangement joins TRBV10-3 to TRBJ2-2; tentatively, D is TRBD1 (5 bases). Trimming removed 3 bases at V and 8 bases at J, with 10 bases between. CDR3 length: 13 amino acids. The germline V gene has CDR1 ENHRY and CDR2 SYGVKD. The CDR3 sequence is CAISDFREGELFF. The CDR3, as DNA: TGTGCCATCAGTGATTTCAGGGAAGGGGAGCTGTTTTTT.

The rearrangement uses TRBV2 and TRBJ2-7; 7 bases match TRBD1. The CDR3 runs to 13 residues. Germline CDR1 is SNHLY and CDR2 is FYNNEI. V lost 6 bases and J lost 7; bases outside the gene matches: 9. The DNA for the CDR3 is TGTGCCAGCAGCCAGACAGGGCCGGGTGAGCAGTACTTC. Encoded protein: CASSQTGPGEQYF.

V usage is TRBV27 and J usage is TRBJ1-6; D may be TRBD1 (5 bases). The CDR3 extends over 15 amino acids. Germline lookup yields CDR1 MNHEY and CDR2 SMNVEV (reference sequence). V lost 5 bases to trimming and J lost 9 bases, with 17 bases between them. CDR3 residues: CASSAREGQSSPLHF. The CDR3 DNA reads TGTGCCAGCAGTGCCCGGGAGGGGCAGAGTTCACCCCTCCACTTT.

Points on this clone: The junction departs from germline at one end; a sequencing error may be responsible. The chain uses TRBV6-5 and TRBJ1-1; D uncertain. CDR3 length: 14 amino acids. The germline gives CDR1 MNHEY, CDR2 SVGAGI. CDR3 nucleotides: TGTGCCAGCAGTTACGGAGTGACGAACCCTGAAGCTTTCTTT. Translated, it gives CASSYGVTNPEAFF.

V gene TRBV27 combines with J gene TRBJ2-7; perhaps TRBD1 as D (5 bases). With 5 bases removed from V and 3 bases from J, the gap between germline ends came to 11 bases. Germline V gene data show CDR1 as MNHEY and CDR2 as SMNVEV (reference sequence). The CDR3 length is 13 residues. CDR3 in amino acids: CASSPRANYEQYF. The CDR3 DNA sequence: TGTGCCAGCAGTCCCAGGGCCAACTACGAGCAGTACTTC.

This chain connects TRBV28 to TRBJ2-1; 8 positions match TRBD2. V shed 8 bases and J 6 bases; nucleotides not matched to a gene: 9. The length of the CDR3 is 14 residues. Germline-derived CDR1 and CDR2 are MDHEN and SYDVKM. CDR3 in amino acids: CASSLPTSANEQFF. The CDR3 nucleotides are TGTGCCAGCTCCCTGCCGACTAGCGCCAATGAGCAGTTCTTC.

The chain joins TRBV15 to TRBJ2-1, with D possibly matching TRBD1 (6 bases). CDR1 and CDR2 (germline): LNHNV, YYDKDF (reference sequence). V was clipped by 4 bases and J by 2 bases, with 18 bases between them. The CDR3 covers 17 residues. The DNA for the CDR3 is TGTGCCACCAGCAAGGGGAAGGGGGATTGGGCCTACAATGAGCAGTTCTTC. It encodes CATSKGKGDWAYNEQFF. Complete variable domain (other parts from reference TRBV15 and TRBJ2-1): DAMVIQNPRYQVTQFGKPVTLSCSQTLNHNVMYWYQQKSSQAPKLLFHYYDKDFNNEADTPDNFQSRRPNTSFCFLDIRSPGLGDTAMYLCATSKGKGDWAYNEQFFGPGTRLTVL.

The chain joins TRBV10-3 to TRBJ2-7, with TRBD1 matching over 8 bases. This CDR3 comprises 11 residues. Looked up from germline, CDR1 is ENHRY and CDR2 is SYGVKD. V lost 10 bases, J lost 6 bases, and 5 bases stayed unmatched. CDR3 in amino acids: CATQTGAEQYF. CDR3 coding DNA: TGTGCCACCCAGACAGGGGCCGAGCAGTACTTC.

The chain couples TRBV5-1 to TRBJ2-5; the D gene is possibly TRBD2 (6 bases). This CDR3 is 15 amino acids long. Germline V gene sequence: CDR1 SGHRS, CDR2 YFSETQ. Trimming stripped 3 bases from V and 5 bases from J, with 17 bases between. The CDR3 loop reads CASSSAPGDWETQYF. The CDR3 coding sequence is TGCGCCAGCAGCTCCGCTCCGGGGGACTGGGAGACCCAGTACTTC.

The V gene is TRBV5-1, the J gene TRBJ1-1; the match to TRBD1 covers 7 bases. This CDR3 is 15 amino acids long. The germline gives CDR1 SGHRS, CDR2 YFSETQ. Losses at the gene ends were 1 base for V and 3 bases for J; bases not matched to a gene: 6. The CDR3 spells CASSLNKGADTEAFF. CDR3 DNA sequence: TGCGCCAGCAGCTTGAATAAGGGGGCGGACACTGAAGCTTTCTTT.